The 30 T cell receptor beta chains reported below all come from one sample, sequenced in a study of blood T cell repertoires in COVID-19. Only in-frame clones appear in the TCRdb table, and some are missing; sequencing was by immunoSEQ multiplex PCR. The sample gives more than 150,000 clones, roughly 90% of which show up once; around 20% is in the top ten. Material for sequencing was peripheral blood. These receptors originate from a man in his sixties or seventies with active or convalescent COVID-19.

The gene calls are TRBV7-2 and TRBJ2-7; D may be TRBD2 (5 bases). V shed 5 bases and J shed 0 bases, with 14 bases lying between them. Germline V gene data show CDR1 as SGHTA and CDR2 as FQGNSA. This CDR3 is built from 15 residues. The CDR3 DNA is TGTGCCAGCAGCCTAGGAGGCAATCCCTCCTACGAGCAGTACTTC. Protein: CASSLGGNPSYEQYF.

The chain joins TRBV9 to TRBJ2-7, with a possible D match to TRBD1 (5 bases). Germline V gives CDR1 SGDLS, CDR2 YYNGEE. The length of the CDR3 is 13 residues. Between the trimmed V and J ends, which lost 4 bases and 4 bases, there was a span of 12 bases. CDR3 residues: CASSPNQGYEQYF. Written as DNA, the CDR3 is TGTGCCAGCAGCCCGAACCAGGGATACGAGCAGTACTTC.

This chain joins TRBV11-2 and TRBJ2-7; no definite D call. Per germline, CDR1 SGHAT and CDR2 FQNNGV. The length of the CDR3 is 16 residues. V dropped 1 base and J dropped 0 bases, with 13 bases sitting between them. CDR3 in DNA: TGTGCCAGCAGCTTAGTTTTTGGAGTTCTCTCCTACGAGCAGTACTTC. It encodes CASSLVFGVLSYEQYF.

This rearrangement joins TRBV5-1 to TRBJ2-1; the match to TRBD2 covers 11 bases. Germline lookup yields CDR1 SGHRS and CDR2 YFSETQ. J lost 6 bases, V lost 0 bases, and 5 bases had no gene match. There are 16 residues in the CDR3. The CDR3 is CASSLVLSGGANEQFF. For the CDR3, the DNA is TGCGCCAGCAGCTTGGTCCTTAGCGGGGGGGCCAATGAGCAGTTCTTC.

The chain couples TRBV11-2 to TRBJ1-2; D is perhaps TRBD1 (5 bases). The CDR3 runs to 14 residues. The V end was cut by 5 bases, the J end by 8 bases, with 18 bases between. Germline CDR1 and CDR2: SGHAT and FQNNGV. This CDR3 reads CASSLRGLQGGYTF. The CDR3 DNA sequence: TGTGCCAGCAGCCTTAGGGGTCTGCAGGGAGGCTACACCTTC. The whole variable domain, filled in from reference TRBV11-2 and TRBJ1-2, reads EAGVAQSPRYKIIEKRQSVAFWCNPISGHATLYWYQQILGQGPKLLIQFQNNGVVDDSQLPKDRFSAERLKGVDSTLKIQPAKLEDSAVYLCASSLRGLQGGYTFGSGTRLTVV.

In this sample, this clone turned up a few times. The V and J genes are TRBV7-9 and TRBJ2-2; D possibly corresponds to TRBD1 (5 bases). V lost 4 bases and J 1 base, leaving 10 bases between the germline ends. Germline V CDR1 and CDR2: SEHNR, FQNEAQ (reference sequence). The CDR3 totals 15 residues. The CDR3 DNA reads as TGTGCCAGCAGCTCGAAGGGGCGGAACACCGGGGAGCTGTTTTTT. Translation: CASSSKGRNTGELFF.

This chain connects TRBV6-2 or TRBV6-3 to TRBJ1-2; 8 bases agree with TRBD1. Losses at the gene ends were 6 bases for V and 3 bases for J; bases not matched to a gene: 6. Germline lookup yields CDR1 MNHEY and CDR2 SVGEGT. The CDR3 is 14 amino acids. The CDR3 DNA follows: TGTGCCAGCAGCCGGACAGGGATCGACTATGGCTACACCTTC. Translated: CASSRTGIDYGYTF.

The V and J genes are TRBV28 and TRBJ2-7; 7 bases are a match to TRBD2. Losses at the gene ends were 7 bases for V and 2 bases for J; bases not matched to a gene: 5. The germline CDR1 and CDR2 sequences are MDHEN and SYDVKM. The CDR3 has 13 residues. CDR3 amino acids: CASTVAGAYEQYF. The CDR3 DNA reads as TGTGCCAGCACCGTCGCGGGAGCCTACGAGCAGTACTTC.

CDR3 amino acids: CASSEGRQPPNTEAFF. In DNA, the CDR3 is TGTGCCAGCAGTGAAGGGAGACAGCCACCGAACACTGAAGCTTTCTTT. This chain joins TRBV2 and TRBJ1-1; possible D gene TRBD1, 5 bases. Trimming shortened V by 1 base and J by 1 base, and 13 bases separated the two germline ends. CDR1 is SNHLY and CDR2 is FYNNEI in the germline V gene. The CDR3 has 16 amino acids.

The chain uses TRBV4-3 and TRBJ2-1; tentatively, D is TRBD1 (6 bases). Per germline, CDR1 LGHNA and CDR2 YSLEER. The V end lost 2 bases, the J end lost 2 bases, and 19 bases lay between the germline ends. The CDR3 covers 18 residues. The CDR3 is CASSQTPGHLRAYNEQFF. In nucleotides, the CDR3 is TGCGCCAGCAGCCAAACTCCGGGACACCTTCGGGCCTACAATGAGCAGTTCTTC.

The rearrangement links TRBV7-2 to TRBJ2-1; D is possibly TRBD1 (6 bases). This CDR3 region has 15 residues. Trimming removed 7 bases at V and 1 base at J, with 14 bases between. Germline V CDR1 and CDR2: SGHTA, FQGNSA. CDR3: CASNKARGSYNEQFF. CDR3 nucleotides: TGTGCCAGCAACAAAGCAAGGGGGTCCTACAATGAGCAGTTCTTC. Filled out from reference TRBV7-2 and TRBJ2-1, the complete variable domain reads GAGVSQSPSNKVTEKGKDVELRCDPISGHTALYWYRQSLGQGLEFLIYFQGNSAPDKSGLPSDRFSAERTGGSVSTLTIQRTQQEDSAVYLCASNKARGSYNEQFFGPGTRLTVL.

The genes are TRBV11-3 and TRBJ2-3; weak D call: TRBD1 (5 bases). The germline CDR1 and CDR2 sequences are SGHNT and YENEEA. Trimming shortened V by 4 bases and J by 3 bases, and 8 bases separated the two germline ends. The length of the CDR3 is 13 residues. The CDR3 nucleotides read TGTGCCAGCAGCTCCAGGGTGACAGATACGCAGTATTTT. Its translation is CASSSRVTDTQYF.

This clone is a singleton in its sample. This chain links TRBV28 with TRBJ1-5; TRBD1 might be the D (5 bases). CDR1 is MDHEN, CDR2 SYDVKM, per germline. The CDR3 is made up of 13 amino acids. V lost 7 bases to trimming and J lost 3 bases, with 10 bases between them. The CDR3: CASKGQLNQPQHF. DNA of the CDR3: TGTGCCAGCAAGGGGCAGCTCAATCAGCCCCAGCATTTT.

J is TRBJ2-1 and V is TRBV24-1, with D tentatively TRBD2 (6 bases). Germline V gene sequence: CDR1 KGHDR, CDR2 SFDVKD. CDR3 length equals 15 residues. V lost 7 bases to trimming and J lost 7 bases, with 19 bases between them. The DNA for the CDR3 is TGTGCCACCAGAGCCCGGGAGACTCAGGCGAATGAGCAGTTCTTC. Its translation is CATRARETQANEQFF.

The rearrangement uses TRBV11-2 and TRBJ1-3; D ambiguous. The V and J ends lost 1 base and 9 bases respectively, with 10 bases between them. Germline values: CDR1 SGHAT, CDR2 FQNNGV. The CDR3 totals 13 residues. CDR3 residues: CASSLVRPSTIYF. CDR3 sequence (DNA): TGTGCCAGCAGCTTAGTCCGCCCGAGCACCATATATTTT.

The rearrangement uses TRBV7-9 and TRBJ1-1, with TRBD1 as a possible D gene (5 bases). This CDR3 is built from 15 residues. The ends were cut back, 4 bases at V and 0 bases at J, with 12 bases in the middle. CDR1 is SEHNR, CDR2 FQNEAQ, per germline (reference sequence). This chain's CDR3 is CASSYTTALNTEAFF. CDR3 sequence (DNA): TGTGCCAGCAGCTACACGACAGCCTTGAACACTGAAGCTTTCTTT. The variable domain in full, with the rest retrieved from reference TRBV7-9 and TRBJ1-1, is DTGVSQNPRHKITKRGQNVTFRCDPISEHNRLYWYRQTLGQGPEFLTYFQNEAQLEKSRLLSDRFSAERPKGSFSTLEIQRTEQGDSAMYLCASSYTTALNTEAFFGQGTRLTVV.

The chain recombines TRBV5-5 with TRBJ2-2, with TRBD1 matching 9 bases. J lost 1 base, V lost 1 base, and 2 bases had no gene match. This CDR3 region has 16 residues. Germline V gene data show CDR1 as SGHKS and CDR2 as YYEKEE (reference sequence). CDR3 residues: CASSLMGQGNTGELFF. The DNA for the CDR3 is TGTGCCAGCAGCTTGATGGGACAGGGGAACACCGGGGAGCTGTTTTTT.

In its sample, this clone was seen a few times. The rearrangement uses TRBV3-1 (or the pseudogene TRBV3-2) and TRBJ2-1; 9 bases are a match to TRBD2. The length of the CDR3 is 16 residues. Losses at the gene ends were 4 bases for V and 1 base for J; bases not matched to a gene: 5. Per germline, CDR1 LGHDT and CDR2 YNNKEL (reference sequence). In DNA form, the CDR3 reads TGTGCCAGCAGCCCGTTGACTAGCGGATCCTACAATGAGCAGTTCTTC. It yields the protein CASSPLTSGSYNEQFF.

The rearrangement links TRBV28 to TRBJ2-1, with D perhaps matching TRBD2 (5 bases). CDR3 length equals 14 residues. Germline CDR1 reads MDHEN; CDR2 reads SYDVKM. Between the trimmed V and J ends, which lost 6 bases and 9 bases, there was a span of 18 bases. The CDR3 protein is CASSLQRAPFEQFF. Here the CDR3 DNA reads TGTGCCAGCAGCCTGCAGAGGGCCCCATTTGAGCAGTTCTTC.

The chain joins TRBV5-1 to TRBJ1-2; D is ambiguous. Trimming removed 2 bases at V and 0 bases at J, with 8 bases between. From germline, CDR1 is SGHRS and CDR2 YFSETQ. The CDR3 extends over 14 amino acids. DNA for the CDR3: TGCGCCAGCAGCTTAACACAGCCTAACTATGGCTACACCTTC. This sequence encodes CASSLTQPNYGYTF.

This clone was counted only a few times. This rearrangement joins TRBV3-1 (or the pseudogene TRBV3-2) to TRBJ1-1; D call uncertain. The V gene's germline CDR1 is LGHDT and CDR2 YNNKEL (reference sequence). Trimming left V 4 bases short and J 0 bases short, with 9 bases between. CDR3 size: 14 residues. The CDR3 sequence is CASSLRGMNTEAFF. CDR3 nucleotide sequence: TGTGCCAGCAGCCTACGCGGTATGAACACTGAAGCTTTCTTT.

The V and J genes are TRBV4-1 and TRBJ1-6; 7 bases fit TRBD1. The CDR3 loop spans 15 amino acids. J lost 6 bases, V lost 3 bases, and 5 bases had no gene match. Per germline, CDR1 MGHRA and CDR2 YSYEKL. The CDR3 loop is CASSHGTAFNSPLHF. CDR3 nucleotides: TGCGCCAGCAGCCATGGGACAGCTTTTAATTCACCCCTCCACTTT.

The chain has TRBV18 and TRBJ2-1; possible D gene TRBD2, 7 bases. V was cut by 1 base and J by 8 bases, with 15 bases left in between. The CDR3 sequence is 15 residues long. Germline-derived CDR1 and CDR2 are KGHSH and LQKENI. The CDR3 nucleotides are TGTGCCAGCTCACCACTGACCTCGCGGGGGCATGAGCAGTTCTTC. Its protein product is CASSPLTSRGHEQFF. The full variable domain, with the rest looked up from reference TRBV18 and TRBJ2-1, is NAGVMQNPRHLVRRRGQEARLRCSPMKGHSHVYWYRQLPEEGLKFMVYLQKENIIDESGMPKERFSAEFPKEGPSILRIQQVVRGDSAAYFCASSPLTSRGHEQFFGPGTRLTVL.

This chain joins TRBV14 and TRBJ2-1; D possibly corresponds to TRBD2 (6 bases). CDR1 is SGHDN, CDR2 FVKESK, per germline. V lost 1 base and J lost 4, with 14 bases in between. This CDR3 region has 16 residues. CDR3 loop: CASSQGAGLIYNEQFF. CDR3 nucleotide sequence: TGTGCCAGCAGCCAAGGGGCGGGACTCATATACAATGAGCAGTTCTTC.

The J gene is TRBJ1-5, the V gene TRBV5-8; 7 bases fit TRBD1. The germline V gene has CDR1 SGHTS and CDR2 YDEGEE. Unmatched junction bases numbered 11, after V lost 3 bases and J lost 5 bases. The CDR3 totals 16 residues. This CDR3 is CASSSGTEGRDQPQHF. In DNA form, the CDR3 reads TGTGCCAGCAGCTCCGGGACAGAGGGAAGGGATCAGCCCCAGCATTTT.

The chain combines TRBV5-5 with TRBJ2-7, with 10 bases aligning to TRBD2. Germline values: CDR1 SGHKS, CDR2 YYEKEE (reference sequence). J lost 3 bases, V lost 2 bases, and 5 bases had no gene match. CDR3 length equals 15 residues. CDR3 residues: CASSLAGGEYYEQYF. In nucleotides, the CDR3 is TGTGCCAGCAGCTTAGCGGGAGGGGAATACTACGAGCAGTACTTC.

The chain carries TRBV5-1 and TRBJ1-1; no reliable D call. This CDR3 region has 14 residues. In germline, CDR1 is SGHRS, CDR2 YFSETQ. Trimming shortened V by 0 bases and J by 7 bases, and 13 bases separated the two germline ends. CDR3 DNA sequence: TGCGCCAGCAGCTTGGGTATCTTCGGGAATGAAGCTTTCTTT. This encodes CASSLGIFGNEAFF.

This clone has only a few counts. J is TRBJ2-7 and V is TRBV5-1; 10 nucleotides agree with TRBD1. The CDR3 totals 13 residues. Germline CDR1 reads SGHRS; CDR2 reads YFSETQ. V lost 4 bases, J lost 6 bases, and 4 bases stayed unmatched. CDR3 DNA: TGCGCCAGCAGCCTAGGACAGGGGGGCGAGCAGTACTTC. Its protein product is CASSLGQGGEQYF.

Notes on this clone: One end of the junction fails to match germline, which may point to a read error. The chain uses TRBV4-1 and TRBJ1-4, with D perhaps matching TRBD1 (6 bases). There are 12 residues in the CDR3. Germline CDR1 is MGHRA and CDR2 is YSYEKL. CDR3 sequence (DNA): TGCGCCAGCAGCCAAGCCCTTGGACAGAGGATTTTT. Translating gives CASSQALGQRIF.

This rearrangement joins TRBV7-3 to TRBJ2-5; 7 positions match TRBD2. Germline values: CDR1 SGHTA, CDR2 FQGTGA. The V segment lost 5 bases and the J segment 2 bases; nucleotides outside the gene matches: 5. The CDR3 runs to 14 residues. CDR3 region: CASSPYGGQETQYF. The CDR3 region has the DNA TGTGCCAGCAGCCCTTACGGGGGGCAAGAGACCCAGTACTTC. The full variable domain, in which reference TRBV7-3 and TRBJ2-5 provide the parts outside the CDR3, is GAGVSQTPSNKVTEKGKYVELRCDPISGHTALYWYRQSLGQGPEFLIYFQGTGAADDSGLPNDRFFAVRPEGSVSTLKIQRTERGDSAVYLCASSPYGGQETQYFGPGTRLLVL.